Described below is a single T cell receptor beta chain sequence and its context. The sample originates from a study of shared clonotypes between healthy human individuals. The V end lost 1 base, the J end lost 3 bases, and 16 bases lay between the germline ends. From germline, CDR1 is SGHTA and CDR2 FQGTGA. The CDR3 is 17 residues long. The test was conducted at deep level. Here immunoSEQ multiplex PCR was the method, and the copy in TCRdb shows in-frame clones only, minus some. Here the sample spans approximately 640,000 clones, less than 95% being singletons. The sequence was collected from a man between 18 and 35 years old in good health. Some clones in this sample may be carry-over from other donors' samples. The chain employs TRBV7-3 and TRBJ2-1; maybe TRBD2 (5 bases). The sample was memory CD8+ T cells from PBMCs. Indicated subset: CD45RO+ cells pooled with CCR7-negative TemRA cells. For the CDR3, the DNA is TGTGCCAGCAGCTTAAGGCCCTCCGGACTGATCTACAATGAGCAGTTCTTC. It codes for CASSLRPSGLIYNEQFF.